These 16 T cell receptor beta chains originate from one sample sequenced in a study of T cell repertoires in aging, cancer and after chemotherapy (dated by TCRdb to the late 2010s). TCRdb names Illumina MiSeq as the instrument used. Rearranged TRB sequences spanning V, D and J segments were amplified by multiplex touch-down PCR using a mixed TRB-A/B primer pool. TCRdb reanalyzed the raw reads on its own, using fastp at Q25 for trimming and MiXCR for clone calling, and kept in-frame beta chains. Under each unique CDR3 protein, matching rows form one entry showing the most common genes and DNA. This sample gives some 1,600 distinct CDR3 sequences in total; roughly 40% of them show up just once. The top ten clonotypes cover approximately 50% of the sample. Genomic DNA extracted from peripheral blood, rather than sorted cells or RNA, was used as the source for amplification of TCR beta rearrangements.

Sequences were obtained from blood. All receptors derive from a human donor with a solid tumor.

The chain joins TRBV12-3 or TRBV12-4 to TRBJ1-2; no clear D gene. The CDR3 length is 11 residues. The V and J ends lost 6 bases and 7 bases respectively, with 9 bases between them. The CDR3 loop is CASSRGVGYTF. DNA for the CDR3: TGTGCCAGCAGCCGTGGAGTTGGCTACACCTTC.

This clonotype appeared a few times. The chain couples TRBV20-1 to TRBJ1-3; possible D gene TRBD1, 5 bases. V lost 7 bases and J lost 8, with 12 bases in between. Germline-derived CDR1 and CDR2 are DFQATT and SNEGSKA (reference sequence). The CDR3 length is 11 residues. This CDR3 is CSGRDGHTIYF. The CDR3 DNA reads as TGCAGTGGCAGGGATGGGCACACCATATATTTT.

This clonotype came up a few times. This rearrangement joins TRBV15 to TRBJ2-7, with a weak D call TRBD1 (6 bases). In germline, CDR1 is LNHNV, CDR2 YYDKDF (reference sequence). Trimming stripped 0 bases from V and 5 bases from J, with 14 bases between. This CDR3 region has 15 residues. CDR3 in DNA: TGTGCCACCAGCAGAGATCCCGCAGGGGCGGACGAGCAGTACTTC. Protein product: CATSRDPAGADEQYF. Full variable domain (missing parts from reference TRBV15 and TRBJ2-7): DAMVIQNPRYQVTQFGKPVTLSCSQTLNHNVMYWYQQKSSQAPKLLFHYYDKDFNNEADTPDNFQSRRPNTSFCFLDIRSPGLGDTAMYLCATSRDPAGADEQYFGPGTRLTVT.

This clonotype is medium-sized within its sample. The chain has TRBV7-2 and TRBJ2-2, with 7 bases fitting TRBD1. This CDR3 has 18 amino acids. V lost 5 bases, J lost 6 bases, and 18 bases stayed unmatched. The germline V gene encodes CDR1 SGHTA and CDR2 FQGNSA. CDR3 region: CASSQAIVDRVGSGELFF. The CDR3 DNA reads as TGTGCCAGCAGCCAAGCAATCGTCGACAGGGTAGGCTCCGGGGAGCTGTTTTTT.

This chain uses TRBV10-3 with TRBJ1-2; unclear D gene. Germline loops: CDR1 ENHRY, CDR2 SYGVKD. Trimming pared 7 bases from V and 7 bases from J, leaving 16 bases between. The CDR3 is made up of 13 amino acids. This CDR3 is CAITVEEAGGYTF. The CDR3 coding sequence is TGTGCCATCACGGTCGAGGAGGCTGGTGGCTACACCTTC.

This sequence joins TRBV4-1 and TRBJ2-3; 11 positions agree with TRBD2. Trimming cost V 4 bases and J 7 bases; bases outside gene matches: 4. Germline CDR1 is MGHRA and CDR2 is YSYEKL. The CDR3 has 14 amino acids. Here the CDR3 reads CASSLGTSGNTQYF. The CDR3 nucleotides are TGCGCCAGCAGCCTCGGGACTAGCGGTAATACGCAGTATTTT.

This clonotype ranks as medium-sized (0.01 to 0.1%). The V call is TRBV6-1, the J call TRBJ1-3; D is unclear. Germline CDR1 is MNHNS and CDR2 is SASEGT. The CDR3 covers 14 residues. V was clipped by 9 bases and J by 2 bases, with 14 bases between them. In DNA form, the CDR3 reads TGTGCCAGTACGGACCCTACCCCTGGAAACACCATATATTTT. Residues: CASTDPTPGNTIYF.

This chain uses TRBV7-9 with TRBJ2-1, with D hard to call. V shed 3 bases and J shed 6 bases, with 9 bases lying between them. The germline V gene has CDR1 SEHNR and CDR2 FQNEAQ (reference sequence). CDR3 length: 13 amino acids. CDR3 amino acids: CASSFISSNEQFF. The DNA of the CDR3 is TGTGCCAGCAGCTTTATCAGCTCCAATGAGCAGTTCTTC.

The J gene is TRBJ1-2, the V gene TRBV7-2, with 9 bases identical to TRBD1. Germline loops: CDR1 SGHTA, CDR2 FQGNSA. The V segment lost 5 bases and the J segment 5 bases; nucleotides outside the gene matches: 3. This CDR3 comprises 13 residues. CDR3 DNA: TGTGCCAGCAGCCCTGGGACAGGGTATGGCTACACCTTC. It yields the protein CASSPGTGYGYTF.

This clonotype was picked up a small number of times. This chain joins TRBV19 and TRBJ2-1; D unresolved. The CDR3 is 14 residues long. V shed 8 bases and J shed 0 bases, with 11 bases lying between them. The V gene's germline CDR1 is LNHDA and CDR2 SQIVND (reference sequence). CDR3 nucleotides: TGTGCCAGTGGAGAAGGCAGCTCCTACAATGAGCAGTTCTTC. This translates into CASGEGSSYNEQFF.

This clonotype was observed a few times. The V gene is TRBV12-3 or TRBV12-4, the J gene TRBJ1-1, with 7 bases lining up with TRBD1. V was clipped by 7 bases and J by 6 bases; unmatched bases: 14. The CDR3 has 15 residues. The CDR3 reads CASTKTTGSISEAFF. The CDR3 DNA is TGTGCCAGCACCAAAACGACAGGGTCGATCTCTGAAGCTTTCTTT.

The chain has TRBV6-6 and TRBJ2-2, with D perhaps assigned TRBD1 or TRBD2 (5 bases each). The germline gives CDR1 MNHNY, CDR2 SVGAGI (reference sequence). CDR3 size: 15 residues. With 6 bases removed from V and 0 bases from J, the gap between germline ends came to 11 bases. CDR3 DNA sequence: TGTGCCAGCAGCCTGGGGGATTCGAACACCGGGGAGCTGTTTTTT. Its translation is CASSLGDSNTGELFF.

In regard to this clonotype: The junction and the germline gene differ at one end; a read error may be behind it. This chain connects TRBV27 to TRBJ2-7; 9 nucleotides agree with TRBD2. This CDR3 is 15 amino acids long. The V gene's germline CDR1 is MNHEY and CDR2 SMNVEV (reference sequence). CDR3 in DNA: TGTACCAGCAGTTTTAGCGGGAGCCTCGACTACGAGCAGTACTTC. Protein product: CTSSFSGSLDYEQYF.

Judged by abundance, this clonotype is medium-sized. The chain is built from TRBV5-6 and TRBJ1-2; tentative D call: TRBD1 (6 bases). Trimming shortened V by 4 bases and J by 12 bases, and 16 bases separated the two germline ends. CDR3 length: 12 residues. Germline values: CDR1 SGHDT, CDR2 YYEEEE. CDR3 in amino acids: CASSGNRVSDTF. The CDR3 DNA is TGTGCCAGCAGCGGCAACAGGGTGTCAGACACCTTC. Using reference TRBV5-6 and TRBJ1-2 for the parts outside the CDR3, the full variable domain is DAGVTQSPTHLIKTRGQQVTLRCSPKSGHDTVSWYQQALGQGPQFIFQYYEEEERQRGNFPDRFSGHQFPNYSSELNVNALLLGDSALYLCASSGNRVSDTFGSGTRLTVV.

This clonotype showed up just a few times. This chain connects TRBV20-1 to TRBJ1-5; 10 bases map to TRBD1. Germline trimming cut 1 base from V and 6 bases from J; bases unmatched to any gene: 6. The germline V gene has CDR1 DFQATT and CDR2 SNEGSKA (reference sequence). This CDR3 spans 15 amino acids. CDR3 amino acids: CSARVGTGASQPQHF. The CDR3 DNA reads TGCAGTGCTAGAGTTGGGACAGGGGCCTCTCAGCCCCAGCATTTT.

In this sample, this clonotype is medium-sized (0.01 to 0.1%). V and J are TRBV11-1 and TRBJ2-3, with 8 bases identical to TRBD2. CDR1 is SGHAT and CDR2 is FQDESV in the germline V gene (reference sequence). The CDR3 consists of 16 residues. V lost 8 bases to trimming and J lost 3 bases; unmatched junction nucleotides: 13. In nucleotides, the CDR3 is TGTGCCAGCCGAGACGTTAACGGGAGGGAGACAGATACGCAGTATTTT. This codes for CASRDVNGRETDTQYF.